The 10 T cell receptor beta chains below all came from one sample that was sequenced in a study of T-cell reconstitution after alpha-beta-depleted transplantation in children. Unique molecular identifiers were incorporated during preparation of the TCRbeta library. Each CDR3 protein gets one entry after TCRdb re-called the PCR reads with MiXCR. The sample has about 830,000 distinct CDR3 sequences, approximately 15% seen once. Sequencing was performed on PBMCs, mostly from graft donor cells, taken 360 days after TCRalphabeta/CD19-depleted stem cell transplant. The receptor source for this set is a male patient younger than 18 who had a stem cell transplant for acute lymphoblastic leukemia, so the T cells may come from the graft donor.

This clonotype was seen a handful of times. V gene TRBV12-3 or TRBV12-4 combines with J gene TRBJ2-2; 14 bases match TRBD2. V dropped 7 bases and J dropped 6; count of bases not matched to a gene: 7. This CDR3 has 16 residues. CDR3 sequence (DNA): TGTGCCAGCACCTGGGGACTAGCGGGAGTGGCCGGGGAGCTGTTTTTT. Translated, it gives CASTWGLAGVAGELFF.

This clonotype has just a few counts. This chain links TRBV27 with TRBJ2-7, with 7 nucleotides matching TRBD2. The V and J ends lost 3 bases and 3 bases, in that order; junction bases with no gene match: 8. The CDR3 totals 15 residues. In germline, CDR1 is MNHEY, CDR2 SMNVEV (reference sequence). The CDR3 reads CASSFALGGVYEQYF. CDR3 nucleotides: TGTGCCAGCAGTTTTGCCCTGGGAGGGGTCTACGAGCAGTACTTC.

V usage is TRBV6-5 and J usage is TRBJ2-7, with D possibly being TRBD2 (6 bases). The CDR3 totals 14 residues. CDR1 is MNHEY, CDR2 SVGAGI, per germline. Trimming took off 4 bases at V and 3 bases at J, with 13 bases between the two ends. The CDR3 loop reads CASSSRGLNYEQYF. The CDR3 bases are TGTGCCAGCAGTTCGAGAGGACTAAACTACGAGCAGTACTTC.

The table lists this clonotype with many counts. V and J are TRBV10-2 and TRBJ1-5; D is uncertain. CDR3 length: 14 residues. V shed 4 bases and J shed 7 bases, with 14 bases lying between them. Germline V gene sequence: CDR1 WSHSY, CDR2 SAAADI. The CDR3 reads CASSVFAPGQPQHF. The CDR3 bases are TGCGCCAGCAGTGTGTTTGCCCCGGGCCAGCCCCAGCATTTT.

This rearrangement joins TRBV25-1 to TRBJ2-7; the D gene is possibly TRBD1 (5 bases). The germline V and J ends were trimmed by 4 bases and 0 bases, with 7 bases remaining between them. CDR1 MGHDK and CDR2 SYGVNS come from the germline V gene. The CDR3 length is 13 residues. In nucleotides, the CDR3 is TGTGCCAGCAGTGCGACAGCCTCCTACGAGCAGTACTTC. Its translation is CASSATASYEQYF.

The sample holds a few counts of this clonotype. The chain employs TRBV5-1 and TRBJ2-7; 10 bases match TRBD2. J gave up 3 bases and V 0 bases, and 9 bases lay outside the gene matches. Per the germline V gene, CDR1 is SGHRS and CDR2 is YFSETQ. The length of the CDR3 is 17 residues. The DNA for the CDR3 is TGCGCCAGCAGCTTGGCCCTAGCGGGAGACTCGCTCTACGAGCAGTACTTC. Amino acid sequence: CASSLALAGDSLYEQYF.

This clonotype was seen more than once but under ten times. V and J are TRBV25-1 and TRBJ2-7; TRBD2 agrees at 11 bases. Germline CDR1 is MGHDK and CDR2 is SYGVNS. The junction had 3 bases not matched to a gene; V was cut back by 6 bases and J by 5 bases. This CDR3 spans 13 amino acids. CDR3 amino acids: CASREGLADEQYF. In DNA form, the CDR3 reads TGTGCCAGCAGGGAGGGACTAGCGGACGAGCAGTACTTC.

This clonotype was picked up a small number of times. V and J are TRBV29-1 and TRBJ2-2; D remains unclear. The CDR3 covers 12 residues. The V and J ends lost 5 bases and 4 bases respectively, with 8 bases between them. Germline V CDR1 and CDR2: SQVTM, ANQGSEA. CDR3 coding DNA: TGCAGCGTTCTGCCGAGCACCGGGGAGCTGTTTTTT. The encoded protein is CSVLPSTGELFF.

The chain carries TRBV2 and TRBJ1-2, with a possible D match to TRBD1 (5 bases). The V and J ends lost 4 bases and 5 bases respectively, with 14 bases between them. The CDR3 covers 14 residues. CDR1 is SNHLY, CDR2 FYNNEI, per germline. The CDR3: CASSGQAGTYGYTF. The DNA of the CDR3 is TGTGCCAGCAGTGGGCAGGCAGGGACTTATGGCTACACCTTC.

This clonotype was seen repeatedly, ten times or more. CDR3 loop: CASSFLSGYNEKLFF. DNA for the CDR3: TGCGCCAGCAGCTTTCTCTCAGGTTATAATGAAAAACTGTTTTTT. This chain joins TRBV5-1 and TRBJ1-4, with D hard to call. The CDR3 covers 15 residues. Germline CDR1 and CDR2: SGHRS and YFSETQ. V gave up 2 bases and J gave up 4 bases, with 12 bases separating them.